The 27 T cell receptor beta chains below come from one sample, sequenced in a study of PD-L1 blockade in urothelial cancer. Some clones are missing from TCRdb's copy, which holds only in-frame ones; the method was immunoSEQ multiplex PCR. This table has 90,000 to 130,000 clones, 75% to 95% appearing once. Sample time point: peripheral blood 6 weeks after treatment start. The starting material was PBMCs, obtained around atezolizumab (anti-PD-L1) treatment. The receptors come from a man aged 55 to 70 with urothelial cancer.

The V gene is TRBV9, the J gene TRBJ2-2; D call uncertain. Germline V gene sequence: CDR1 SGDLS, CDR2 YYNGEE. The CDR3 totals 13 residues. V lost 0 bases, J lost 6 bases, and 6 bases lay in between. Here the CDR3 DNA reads TGTGCCAGCAGCGTAGCTCCGTCCGGGGAGCTGTTTTTT. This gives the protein CASSVAPSGELFF.

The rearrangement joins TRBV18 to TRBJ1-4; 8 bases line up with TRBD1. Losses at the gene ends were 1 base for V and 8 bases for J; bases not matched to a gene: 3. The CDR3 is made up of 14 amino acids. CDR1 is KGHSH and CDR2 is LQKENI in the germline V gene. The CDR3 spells CASSPLGTGEKLFF. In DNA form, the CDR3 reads TGTGCCAGCTCACCACTTGGGACAGGAGAAAAACTGTTTTTT.

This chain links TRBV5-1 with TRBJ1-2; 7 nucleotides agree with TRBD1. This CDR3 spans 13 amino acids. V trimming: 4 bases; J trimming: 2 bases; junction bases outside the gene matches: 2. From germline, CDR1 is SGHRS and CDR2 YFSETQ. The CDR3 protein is CASSAQGNYGYTF. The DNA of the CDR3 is TGCGCCAGCAGCGCACAGGGGAACTATGGCTACACCTTC.

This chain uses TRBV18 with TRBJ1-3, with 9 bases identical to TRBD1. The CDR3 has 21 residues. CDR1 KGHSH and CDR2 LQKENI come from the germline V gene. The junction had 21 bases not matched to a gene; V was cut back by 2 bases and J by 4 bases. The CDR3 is CASSPSPTGTGSSGSGNTIYF. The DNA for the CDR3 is TGTGCCAGCTCACCATCACCGACCGGGACAGGGAGTAGTGGGTCCGGAAACACCATATATTTT.

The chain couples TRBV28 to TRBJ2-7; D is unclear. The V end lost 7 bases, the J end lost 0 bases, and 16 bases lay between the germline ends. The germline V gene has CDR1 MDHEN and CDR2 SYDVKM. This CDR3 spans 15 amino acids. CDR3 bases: TGTGCCAGCACCTCTCAGCAGGCTAACTCCTACGAGCAGTACTTC. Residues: CASTSQQANSYEQYF.

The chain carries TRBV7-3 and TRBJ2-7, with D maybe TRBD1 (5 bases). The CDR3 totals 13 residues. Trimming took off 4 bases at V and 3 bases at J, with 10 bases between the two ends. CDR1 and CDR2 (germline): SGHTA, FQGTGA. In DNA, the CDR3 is TGTGCCAGCAGCTCAAACCAGGGCTACGAGCAGTACTTC. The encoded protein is CASSSNQGYEQYF.

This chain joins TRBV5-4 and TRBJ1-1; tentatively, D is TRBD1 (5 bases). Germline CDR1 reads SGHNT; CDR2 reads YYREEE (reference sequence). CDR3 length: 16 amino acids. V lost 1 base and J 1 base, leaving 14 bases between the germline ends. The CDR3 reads CASSLLGARENTEAFF. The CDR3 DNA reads TGTGCCAGCAGCTTGCTTGGGGCCAGAGAGAACACTGAAGCTTTCTTT.

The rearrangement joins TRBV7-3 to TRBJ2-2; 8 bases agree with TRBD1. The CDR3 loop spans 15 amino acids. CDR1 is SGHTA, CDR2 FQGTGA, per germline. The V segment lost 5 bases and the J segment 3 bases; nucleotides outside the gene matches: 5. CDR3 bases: TGTGCCAGCAGCCCCAGGGGGCCGGACACCGGGGAGCTGTTTTTT. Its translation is CASSPRGPDTGELFF.

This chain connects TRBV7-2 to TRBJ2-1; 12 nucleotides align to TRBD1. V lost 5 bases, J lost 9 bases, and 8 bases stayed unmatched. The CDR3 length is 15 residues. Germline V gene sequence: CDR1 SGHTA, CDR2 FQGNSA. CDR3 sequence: CASSRLGQGASEQFF. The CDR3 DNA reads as TGTGCCAGCAGCCGACTGGGACAGGGGGCAAGTGAGCAGTTCTTC.

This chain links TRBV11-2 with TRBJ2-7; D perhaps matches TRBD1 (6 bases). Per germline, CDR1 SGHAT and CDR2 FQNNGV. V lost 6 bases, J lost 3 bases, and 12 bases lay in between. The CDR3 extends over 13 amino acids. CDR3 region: CASRGAPSYEQYF. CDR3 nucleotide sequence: TGTGCCAGCAGGGGGGCTCCAAGCTACGAGCAGTACTTC.

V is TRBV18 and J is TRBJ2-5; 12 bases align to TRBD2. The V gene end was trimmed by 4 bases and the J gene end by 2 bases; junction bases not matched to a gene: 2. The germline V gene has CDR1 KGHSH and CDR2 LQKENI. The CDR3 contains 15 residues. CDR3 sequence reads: CASSRLAGAQETQYF. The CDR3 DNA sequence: TGTGCCAGCTCACGACTAGCGGGGGCACAAGAGACCCAGTACTTC.

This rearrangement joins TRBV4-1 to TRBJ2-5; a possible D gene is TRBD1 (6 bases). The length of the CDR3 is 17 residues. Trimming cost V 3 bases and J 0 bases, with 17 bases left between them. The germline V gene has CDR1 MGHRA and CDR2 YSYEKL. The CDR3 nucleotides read TGCGCCAGCAGCCAGACAACCCCGGGACATGACCAAGAGACCCAGTACTTC. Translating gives CASSQTTPGHDQETQYF.

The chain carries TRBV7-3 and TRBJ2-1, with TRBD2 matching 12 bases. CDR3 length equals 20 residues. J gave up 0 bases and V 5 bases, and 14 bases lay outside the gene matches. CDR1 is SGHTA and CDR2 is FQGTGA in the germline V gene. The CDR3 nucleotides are TGTGCCAGCAGCCCATGGATAGGGCTAGCGGGAGGGCCCTCCTACAATGAGCAGTTCTTC. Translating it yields CASSPWIGLAGGPSYNEQFF.

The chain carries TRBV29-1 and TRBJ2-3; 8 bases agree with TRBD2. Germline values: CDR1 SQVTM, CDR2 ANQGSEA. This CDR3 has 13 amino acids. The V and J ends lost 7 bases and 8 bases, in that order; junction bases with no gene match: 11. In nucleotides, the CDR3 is TGCAGCGGAGAGCGGGGGAGCCCCCCTACGCAGTATTTT. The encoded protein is CSGERGSPPTQYF.

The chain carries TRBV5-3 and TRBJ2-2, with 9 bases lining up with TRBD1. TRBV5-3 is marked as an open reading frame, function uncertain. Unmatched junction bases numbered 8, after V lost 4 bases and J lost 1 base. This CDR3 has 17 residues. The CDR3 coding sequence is TGTGCCAGAAGCGTCCGTACAGGGGGCATGAACACCGGGGAGCTGTTTTTT. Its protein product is CARSVRTGGMNTGELFF.

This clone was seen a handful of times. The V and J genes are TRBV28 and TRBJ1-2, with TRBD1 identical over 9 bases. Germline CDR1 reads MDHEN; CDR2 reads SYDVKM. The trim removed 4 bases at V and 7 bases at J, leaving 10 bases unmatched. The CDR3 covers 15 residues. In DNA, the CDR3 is TGTGCCAGCAGTTCCGGGACAGGGTTAATAGGTGGCTACACCTTC. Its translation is CASSSGTGLIGGYTF.

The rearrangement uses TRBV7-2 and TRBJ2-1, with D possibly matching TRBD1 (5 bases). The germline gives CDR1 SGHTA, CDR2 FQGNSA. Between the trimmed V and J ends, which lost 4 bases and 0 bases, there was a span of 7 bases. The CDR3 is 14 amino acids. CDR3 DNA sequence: TGTGCCAGCAGCTCCGACAGCTCCTACAATGAGCAGTTCTTC. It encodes CASSSDSSYNEQFF.

The CDR3 is CASRQGREKLFF. The CDR3 DNA reads TGTGCCAGCAGACAGGGGCGGGAAAAACTGTTTTTT. This chain links TRBV6-5 with TRBJ1-4; TRBD1 matches at 7 bases. The CDR3 runs to 12 residues. The germline gives CDR1 MNHEY, CDR2 SVGAGI. V lost 6 bases and J lost 8; bases outside the gene matches: 3.

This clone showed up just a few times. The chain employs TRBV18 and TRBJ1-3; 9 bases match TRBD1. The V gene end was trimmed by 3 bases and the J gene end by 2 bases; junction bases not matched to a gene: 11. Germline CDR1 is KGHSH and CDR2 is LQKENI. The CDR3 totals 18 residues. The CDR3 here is CASSPGTLTGGPGNTIYF. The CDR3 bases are TGTGCCAGCTCACCGGGCACCTTGACAGGGGGGCCTGGAAACACCATATATTTT.

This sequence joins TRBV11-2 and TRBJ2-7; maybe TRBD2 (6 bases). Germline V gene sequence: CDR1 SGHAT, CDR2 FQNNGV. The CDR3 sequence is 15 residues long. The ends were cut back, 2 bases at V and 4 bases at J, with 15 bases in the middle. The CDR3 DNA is TGTGCCAGCAGCTTATATTCCGGGGGTGGGTACGAGCAGTACTTC. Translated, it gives CASSLYSGGGYEQYF.

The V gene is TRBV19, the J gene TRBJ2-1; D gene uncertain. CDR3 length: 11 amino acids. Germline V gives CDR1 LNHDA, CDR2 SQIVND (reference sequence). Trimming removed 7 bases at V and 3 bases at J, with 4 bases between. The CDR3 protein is CASTFYNEQFF. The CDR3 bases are TGTGCCAGTACCTTCTACAATGAGCAGTTCTTC.

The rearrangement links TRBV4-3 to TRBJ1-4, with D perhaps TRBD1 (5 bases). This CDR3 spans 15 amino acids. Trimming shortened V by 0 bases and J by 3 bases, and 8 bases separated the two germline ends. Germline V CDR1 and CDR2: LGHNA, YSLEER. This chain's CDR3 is CASSQDLGPNEKLFF. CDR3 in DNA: TGCGCCAGCAGCCAAGATCTGGGGCCTAATGAAAAACTGTTTTTT.

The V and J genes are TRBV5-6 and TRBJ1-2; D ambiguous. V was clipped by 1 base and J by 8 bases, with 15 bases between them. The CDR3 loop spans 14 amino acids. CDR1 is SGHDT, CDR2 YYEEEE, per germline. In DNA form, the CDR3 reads TGTGCCAGCAGCTTGAGTACAGCTCCTAACGGCTACACCTTC. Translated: CASSLSTAPNGYTF.

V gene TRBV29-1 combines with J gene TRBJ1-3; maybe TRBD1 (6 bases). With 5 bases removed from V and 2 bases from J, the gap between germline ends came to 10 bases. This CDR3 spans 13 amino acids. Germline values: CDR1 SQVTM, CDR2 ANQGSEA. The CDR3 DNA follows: TGCAGCGTTTGGGAGGGGGCTGGAAACACCATATATTTT. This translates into CSVWEGAGNTIYF.

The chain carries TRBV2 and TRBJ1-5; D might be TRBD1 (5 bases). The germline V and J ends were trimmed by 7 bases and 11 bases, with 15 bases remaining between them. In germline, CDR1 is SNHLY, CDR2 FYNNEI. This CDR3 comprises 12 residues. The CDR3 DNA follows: TGTGCCAGCACCGGCGGGGGTGCTGCCCAGCATTTT. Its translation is CASTGGGAAQHF.

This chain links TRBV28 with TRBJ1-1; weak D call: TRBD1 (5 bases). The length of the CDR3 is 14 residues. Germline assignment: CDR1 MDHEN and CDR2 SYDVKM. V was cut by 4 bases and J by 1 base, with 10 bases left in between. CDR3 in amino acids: CASSSDTGNTEAFF. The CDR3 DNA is TGTGCCAGCAGTTCAGATACAGGGAACACTGAAGCTTTCTTT. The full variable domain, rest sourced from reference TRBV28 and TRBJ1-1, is DVKVTQSSRYLVKRTGEKVFLECVQDMDHENMFWYRQDPGLGLRLIYFSYDVKMKEKGDIPEGYSVSREKKERFSLILESASTNQTSMYLCASSSDTGNTEAFFGQGTRLTVV.

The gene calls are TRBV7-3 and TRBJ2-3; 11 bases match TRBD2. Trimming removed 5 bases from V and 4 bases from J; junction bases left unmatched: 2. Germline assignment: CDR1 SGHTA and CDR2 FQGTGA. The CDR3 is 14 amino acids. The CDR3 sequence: CASSQLAGADTQYF. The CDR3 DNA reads TGTGCCAGCAGCCAACTAGCGGGGGCAGATACGCAGTATTTT.